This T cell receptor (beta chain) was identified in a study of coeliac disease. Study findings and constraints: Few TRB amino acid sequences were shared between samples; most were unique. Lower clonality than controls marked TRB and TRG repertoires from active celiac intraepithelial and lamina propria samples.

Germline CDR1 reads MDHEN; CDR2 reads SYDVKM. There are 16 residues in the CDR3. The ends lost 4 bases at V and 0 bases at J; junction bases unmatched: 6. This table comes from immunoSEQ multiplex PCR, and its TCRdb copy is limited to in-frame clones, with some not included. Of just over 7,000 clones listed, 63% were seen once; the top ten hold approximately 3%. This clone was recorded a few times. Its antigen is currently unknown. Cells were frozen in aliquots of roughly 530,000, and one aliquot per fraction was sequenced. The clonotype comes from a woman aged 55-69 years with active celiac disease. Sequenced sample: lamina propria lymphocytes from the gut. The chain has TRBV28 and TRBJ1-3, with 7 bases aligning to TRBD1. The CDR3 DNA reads TGTGCCAGCAGTTCTTCAGGGGGTTCCTCTGGAAACACCATATATTTT. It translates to CASSSSGGSSGNTIYF.